The source of this TCR beta chain is a study of Ad26.COV2.S vaccination and SARS-CoV-2 variants. With 5 bases clipped from V and 2 bases from J, the junction kept 4 bases outside the gene matches. This CDR3 is 14 amino acids long. Per the germline V gene, CDR1 is MNHEY and CDR2 is SMNVEV (reference sequence). Some clones are missing from TCRdb's copy, which holds only in-frame ones; the method was immunoSEQ multiplex PCR. This table has 350,000 to 400,000 clones, roughly nine tenths appearing once. Described treatment: some 20 received Ad26.COV2.S at low or high dose, single or two shots; several received placebo; per-sample allocation not given. Specimens were obtained on day 63 following the first vaccine or placebo injection.

This chain links TRBV27 with TRBJ2-5; 8 bases are shared with TRBD1. The sequencing used peripheral blood, collected in a trial of Ad26.COV2.S vaccine versus placebo. The receptor was isolated from a person aged 18-60 years who received the Ad26.COV2.S COVID-19 vaccine or a placebo. DNA of the CDR3: TGTGCCAGCAGTCCCCGGACAGGGCAAGAGACCCAGTACTTC. It specifies CASSPRTGQETQYF.